Presented here are 27 T cell receptor beta chains from one specimen sequenced in a study of cytomegalovirus exposure and HLA in healthy donors. Both 60 Vbeta primers and 13 Jbeta primers went into the PCR. Some clones are missing from TCRdb's copy, which holds only in-frame ones; the method was immunoSEQ multiplex PCR. The sample contains a few hundred thousand clones, roughly 91% of which appear only once. What was sequenced was PBMCs. The receptors shown here come from a girl aged 2 to 9 in good health and CMV-seronegative.

DNA of the CDR3: TGTGCCAGCTCACCAAGGAGACAGGGGGCCGGGGAGCTGTTTTTT. This codes for CASSPRRQGAGELFF. This sequence joins TRBV18 and TRBJ2-2, with TRBD1 matching over 9 bases. From germline, CDR1 is KGHSH and CDR2 LQKENI. With V trimmed by 2 bases and J by 6 bases, 4 bases remained unmatched. The CDR3 consists of 15 residues.

The V call is TRBV27, the J call TRBJ2-6; TRBD2 matches 7 bases. The length of the CDR3 is 18 residues. V dropped 5 bases and J dropped 0; count of bases not matched to a gene: 10. Germline-derived CDR1 and CDR2 are MNHEY and SMNVEV (reference sequence). The CDR3 DNA sequence: TGTGCCAGCAGTCATTCTAGCGGCTCCGGCTCTGGGGCCAACGTCCTGACTTTC. Translated: CASSHSSGSGSGANVLTF.

This CDR3 reads CASSYGTRASYNEQFF. The DNA for the CDR3 is TGTGCCAGCAGTTACGGGACTAGGGCCTCCTACAATGAGCAGTTCTTC. The V call is TRBV6-6, the J call TRBJ2-1; TRBD2 matches at 8 bases. Germline CDR1 MNHNY, CDR2 SVGAGI (reference sequence). Germline trimming cut 2 bases from V and 0 bases from J; bases unmatched to any gene: 3. This CDR3 comprises 16 residues.

In this sample, this clone turned up once. V gene TRBV30 combines with J gene TRBJ2-7; TRBD2 matches 7 bases. Trimming cost V 5 bases and J 3 bases; bases outside gene matches: 7. The CDR3 covers 13 residues. Germline V gene data show CDR1 as GTSNPN and CDR2 as SVGIG (reference sequence). This CDR3 reads CAWGTGLLYEQYF. The CDR3 nucleotides are TGTGCCTGGGGAACGGGACTACTCTACGAGCAGTACTTC. The full variable domain, rest sourced from reference TRBV30 and TRBJ2-7, is SQTIHQWPATLVQPVGSPLSLECTVEGTSNPNLYWYRQAAGRGLQLLFYSVGIGQISSEVPQNLSASRPQDRQFILSSKKLLLSDSGFYLCAWGTGLLYEQYFGPGTRLTVT.

The rearrangement joins TRBV6-6 to TRBJ1-5; 10 positions match TRBD1. Germline trimming cut 7 bases from V and 2 bases from J; bases unmatched to any gene: 8. Germline V gene data show CDR1 as MNHNY and CDR2 as SVGAGI (reference sequence). This CDR3 has 16 amino acids. The DNA for the CDR3 is TGTGCCAGCAACGGACAGGGGGAGGTGGGCAATCAGCCCCAGCATTTT. Protein sequence: CASNGQGEVGNQPQHF.

This clone was observed once. The J gene is TRBJ1-1, the V gene TRBV5-6; 9 bases are shared with TRBD1. This CDR3 region has 17 residues. Trimming cost V 3 bases and J 4 bases; bases outside gene matches: 13. CDR1 is SGHDT and CDR2 is YYEEEE in the germline V gene. The CDR3 DNA is TGTGCCAGCAGCTACTACCCTACGGGGACAGGGAGCACTGAAGCTTTCTTT. Translated: CASSYYPTGTGSTEAFF.

The genes are TRBV21-1 and TRBJ2-7; no DNA check was done on the table's D call, TRBD1. TRBV21-1 is labeled a pseudogene. There are 17 residues in the CDR3. The DNA of the CDR3 is TGTGCCAGCAGCAAAAAATTCAGGACAGGGTTTTTCTACGAGCAGTACTTC. The encoded protein is CASSKKFRTGFFYEQYF.

The rearrangement links TRBV7-6 to TRBJ2-7; D is possibly TRBD1 (6 bases). The CDR3 sequence is 14 residues long. Deletions cut 4 bases from V and 2 bases from J, with 12 bases between. Germline V gene data show CDR1 as SGHVS and CDR2 as FNYEAQ. The CDR3 region is CASSSQDSPYEQYF. The CDR3 bases are TGTGCCAGCAGCTCCCAGGACAGTCCCTACGAGCAGTACTTC.

For this clone: One end of the junction varies from germline; a read error may be responsible. The V and J genes are TRBV13 and TRBJ2-3; D is uncertain. CDR3 length: 11 amino acids. Germline V gives CDR1 PRHDT, CDR2 FYEKMQ (reference sequence). CDR3 coding DNA: TGTGCCAGCAGCCTCACACATACGCAGTATTTT. Translation gives CASSLTHTQYF.

In its sample, this clone was seen once. This chain joins TRBV11-3 and TRBJ2-1; tentative D call: TRBD1 (5 bases). V was cut by 0 bases and J by 2 bases, with 20 bases left in between. The CDR3 length is 19 residues. Germline V gene sequence: CDR1 SGHNT, CDR2 YENEEA. The CDR3 coding sequence is TGTGCCAGCAGCTTAGATCGATGGGGCCGGTCCTCAACCTACAATGAGCAGTTCTTC. Encoded protein: CASSLDRWGRSSTYNEQFF.

V gene TRBV20-1 combines with J gene TRBJ1-1; D gene ambiguous. Germline V gene sequence: CDR1 DFQATT, CDR2 SNEGSKA (reference sequence). The CDR3 contains 11 residues. V was pared by 4 bases and J by 6 bases, with 9 bases between. CDR3 protein: CSANPGAEAFF. In nucleotides, the CDR3 is TGCAGTGCTAACCCAGGCGCTGAAGCTTTCTTT.

This clone was seen once. The chain joins TRBV6-6 to TRBJ2-5, with 12 bases matching TRBD2. The CDR3 runs 16 residues. The V and J ends lost 6 bases and 2 bases, in that order; junction bases with no gene match: 7. Germline CDR1 MNHNY, CDR2 SVGAGI (reference sequence). CDR3 in amino acids: CASRKPGLAGQETQYF. CDR3 in DNA: TGTGCCAGCAGGAAACCGGGACTAGCGGGTCAAGAGACCCAGTACTTC.

A single count supports this clone. The chain employs TRBV29-1 and TRBJ2-5; D might be TRBD1 or TRBD2, each matching 6 bases. The DNA end is more similar to TRBJ2-7, so the J call may be wrong. The CDR3 has 15 residues. Germline loops: CDR1 SQVTM, CDR2 ANQGSEA. CDR3 sequence (DNA): TGCAGAGAACTTAATCTGGGCGGGAAAGGGGGCGAGCAGTACTTC. Encoded protein: CRELNLGGKGGEQYF.

The gene calls are TRBV5-6 and TRBJ2-7, with 7 nucleotides matching TRBD1. With 0 bases clipped from V and 4 bases from J, the junction kept 1 base outside the gene matches. The CDR3 extends over 13 amino acids. The V gene's germline CDR1 is SGHDT and CDR2 YYEEEE. DNA for the CDR3: TGTGCCAGCAGCTTGGCGACAGGGTACGAGCAGTACTTC. Its translation is CASSLATGYEQYF.

The V and J genes are TRBV19 and TRBJ2-7; TRBD1 aligns across 7 bases. V lost 5 bases to trimming and J lost 5 bases; unmatched junction nucleotides: 6. From germline, CDR1 is LNHDA and CDR2 SQIVND (reference sequence). This CDR3 region has 13 residues. CDR3 region: CASSLQGRDEQYF. CDR3 in DNA: TGTGCCAGTAGTTTACAGGGGCGGGACGAGCAGTACTTC.

The chain recombines TRBV4-1 with TRBJ1-6; D might be TRBD1 (6 bases). The germline V and J ends were trimmed by 0 bases and 0 bases, with 12 bases remaining between them. Germline CDR1 and CDR2: MGHRA and YSYEKL. The CDR3 consists of 18 residues. In DNA form, the CDR3 reads TGCGCCAGCAGCCAAGATCCTTTAGGGGGCTCCTATAATTCACCCCTCCACTTT. This codes for CASSQDPLGGSYNSPLHF.

V gene TRBV9 combines with J gene TRBJ1-3, with no clear D. Germline V CDR1 and CDR2: SGDLS, YYNGEE. Trimming stripped 4 bases from V and 0 bases from J, with 8 bases between. This CDR3 comprises 14 residues. The CDR3 coding sequence is TGTGCCAGCAGCACGACATTCTCTGGAAACACCATATATTTT. Translated, it gives CASSTTFSGNTIYF. The full variable domain, with the rest looked up from reference TRBV9 and TRBJ1-3, is DSGVTQTPKHLITATGQRVTLRCSPRSGDLSVYWYQQSLDQGLQFLIQYYNGEERAKGNILERFSAQQFPDLHSELNLSSLELGDSALYFCASSTTFSGNTIYFGEGSWLTVV.

The V and J genes are TRBV18 and TRBJ1-6; TRBD1 matches at 7 bases. V was clipped by 3 bases and J by 10 bases; unmatched bases: 12. From germline, CDR1 is KGHSH and CDR2 LQKENI. CDR3 size: 16 residues. The CDR3 coding sequence is TGTGCCAGCTCACCTATACAGGGGCCTACAGGGTCACCCCTCCACTTT. Translating it yields CASSPIQGPTGSPLHF. Based on the CDR3 plus reference TRBV18 and TRBJ1-6, the full variable domain is NAGVMQNPRHLVRRRGQEARLRCSPMKGHSHVYWYRQLPEEGLKFMVYLQKENIIDESGMPKERFSAEFPKEGPSILRIQQVVRGDSAAYFCASSPIQGPTGSPLHFGNGTRLTVT.

The chain is built from TRBV5-1 and TRBJ2-3; 8 bases agree with TRBD2. CDR3 length: 16 residues. Germline CDR1 is SGHRS and CDR2 is YFSETQ. V shed 3 bases and J 2 bases; nucleotides not matched to a gene: 8. In nucleotides, the CDR3 is TGCGCCAGCAGCTCCTCGGGGGGGCGGGACACAGATACGCAGTATTTT. Translated, it gives CASSSSGGRDTDTQYF.

The chain uses TRBV5-4 and TRBJ2-1, with TRBD2 matching over 7 bases. Per germline, CDR1 SGHNT and CDR2 YYREEE (reference sequence). V was pared by 4 bases and J by 3 bases, with 7 bases of the junction left unmatched. The CDR3 contains 15 residues. This chain's CDR3 is CASSPTGTNYNEQFF. The CDR3 DNA is TGTGCCAGCAGCCCAACCGGGACTAACTACAATGAGCAGTTCTTC.

Written as DNA, the CDR3 is TGTGCCAGCAGTTTAGGGCGCGGACAGGAGCAGTACTTC. It translates to CASSLGRGQEQYF. The gene calls are TRBV27 and TRBJ2-7; the D gene is possibly TRBD1 (6 bases). This CDR3 region has 13 residues. V dropped 2 bases and J dropped 7 bases, with 12 bases sitting between them. Germline-derived CDR1 and CDR2 are MNHEY and SMNVEV (reference sequence).

The chain recombines TRBV27 with TRBJ1-1; possible D gene TRBD1, 6 bases. Germline assignment: CDR1 MNHEY and CDR2 SMNVEV (reference sequence). Trimming left V 2 bases short and J 4 bases short, with 14 bases between. The CDR3 has 15 residues. The CDR3 reads CASSLSSGGPTEAFF. In nucleotides, the CDR3 is TGTGCCAGCAGTTTAAGTAGCGGGGGGCCCACTGAAGCTTTCTTT.

V gene TRBV19 combines with J gene TRBJ2-7; D is possibly TRBD1 (6 bases). This CDR3 contains 14 residues. V dropped 5 bases and J dropped 4 bases, with 15 bases sitting between them. Germline V lookup: CDR1 LNHDA, CDR2 SQIVND (reference sequence). The CDR3 DNA reads TGTGCCAGTAGTGTGGGACAACCGCCGTACGAGCAGTACTTC. Amino acid sequence: CASSVGQPPYEQYF. Using reference TRBV19 and TRBJ2-7 for the parts outside the CDR3, the full variable domain is DGGITQSPKYLFRKEGQNVTLSCEQNLNHDAMYWYRQDPGQGLRLIYYSQIVNDFQKGDIAEGYSVSREKKESFPLTVTSAQKNPTAFYLCASSVGQPPYEQYFGPGTRLTVT.

The V gene is TRBV7-8, the J gene TRBJ2-1, with 8 nucleotides matching TRBD2. The CDR3 spans 15 residues. Losses at the gene ends were 5 bases for V and 8 bases for J; bases not matched to a gene: 11. Germline V lookup: CDR1 SGHVS, CDR2 FQNEAQ. DNA of the CDR3: TGTGCCAGCAGCACCGGGGGGGCGTCGAGGGATGAGCAGTTCTTC. The encoded protein is CASSTGGASRDEQFF.

The chain couples TRBV25-1 to TRBJ2-1; TRBD2 matches at 8 bases. The trim removed 5 bases at V and 5 bases at J, leaving 11 bases unmatched. CDR3 length equals 16 residues. CDR1 is MGHDK and CDR2 is SYGVNS in the germline V gene. The CDR3 coding sequence is TGTGCCAGCAGTATCCCCGGGGGGGGAGCACACAATGAGCAGTTCTTC. Amino acids: CASSIPGGGAHNEQFF.

The V call is TRBV2, the J call TRBJ1-2; no firm D call. CDR3 length: 11 amino acids. Looked up from germline, CDR1 is SNHLY and CDR2 is FYNNEI. V dropped 3 bases and J dropped 4 bases, with 3 bases sitting between them. The CDR3 region is CASSDRYGYTF. CDR3 sequence (DNA): TGTGCCAGCAGTGACCGCTATGGCTACACCTTC.

The chain employs TRBV4-1 and TRBJ2-1; 10 bases fit TRBD2. Per germline, CDR1 MGHRA and CDR2 YSYEKL. This CDR3 comprises 16 residues. The V segment lost 0 bases and the J segment 5 bases; nucleotides outside the gene matches: 4. The CDR3 nucleotides read TGCGCCAGCAGCCAAGAGGAACTAGCGGGGAACAATGAGCAGTTCTTC. As protein: CASSQEELAGNNEQFF.